Following are 17 T cell receptor beta chains from one sample sequenced in a study of shared T cell receptors in the human thymus. Profiling relied on immunoSEQ multiplex PCR, and the TCRdb table lists in-frame clones only, not all of them. Among approximately 760,000 clones listed, approximately 85% were seen once. The same data also went into a second study, on human thymus T cells.

Sequencing used thymocytes. Receptor source: a girl in the first two years of life with a congenital heart defect.

The chain is built from TRBV5-4 and TRBJ1-1; maybe TRBD1 (5 bases). This CDR3 has 17 amino acids. Germline CDR1 is SGHNT and CDR2 is YYREEE (reference sequence). With 0 bases removed from V and 2 bases from J, the gap between germline ends came to 17 bases. The CDR3 DNA reads as TGTGCCAGCAGCTTGGCGGAAAGGAGGGGAAGAAACACTGAAGCTTTCTTT. Protein: CASSLAERRGRNTEAFF.

J is TRBJ1-2 and V is TRBV6-1, with 8 positions matching TRBD1. The CDR3 runs 14 residues. Trimming removed 6 bases from V and 4 bases from J; junction bases left unmatched: 7. Germline assignment: CDR1 MNHNS and CDR2 SASEGT. In DNA form, the CDR3 reads TGTGCCAGCAGCCACGGACAGGGACGCTATGGCTACACCTTC. Its translation is CASSHGQGRYGYTF.

This chain connects TRBV5-4 to TRBJ2-4, with 8 bases matching TRBD1. The V gene's germline CDR1 is SGHNT and CDR2 YYREEE (reference sequence). Unmatched junction bases numbered 10, after V lost 2 bases and J lost 6 bases. CDR3 length equals 16 residues. CDR3 protein: CASSLKGDRGGNIQYF. The CDR3 nucleotides are TGTGCCAGCAGCTTAAAGGGAGACAGGGGAGGAAACATTCAGTACTTC.

V is TRBV28 and J is TRBJ2-2; 9 bases are shared with TRBD2. Germline lookup yields CDR1 MDHEN and CDR2 SYDVKM. CDR3 length: 20 residues. V was pared by 3 bases and J by 5 bases, with 19 bases of the junction left unmatched. The CDR3 DNA is TGTGCCAGCAGTTTCACCCCGAGGTCCAGCGGGGGGTTCTCGACCGGGGAGCTGTTTTTT. It translates to CASSFTPRSSGGFSTGELFF.

This rearrangement joins TRBV2 to TRBJ2-7; D perhaps matches TRBD2 (5 bases). This CDR3 comprises 14 residues. Germline lookup yields CDR1 SNHLY and CDR2 FYNNEI. The V end lost 3 bases, the J end lost 3 bases, and 12 bases lay between the germline ends. CDR3 amino acids: CASSDLSSHYEQYF. CDR3 sequence (DNA): TGTGCCAGCAGTGATCTGTCTAGCCACTACGAGCAGTACTTC.

This clone has only a few counts. The chain links TRBV28 to TRBJ2-6; D gene ambiguous. The germline CDR1 and CDR2 sequences are MDHEN and SYDVKM. This CDR3 contains 15 residues. With 6 bases removed from V and 0 bases from J, the gap between germline ends came to 9 bases. The CDR3 sequence: CASSDCTSGANVLTF. The DNA of the CDR3 is TGTGCCAGCAGCGACTGCACCTCTGGGGCCAACGTCCTGACTTTC.

This rearrangement joins TRBV2 to TRBJ1-3; 8 positions match TRBD1. V was pared by 2 bases and J by 1 base, with 7 bases of the junction left unmatched. This CDR3 comprises 17 residues. Germline V lookup: CDR1 SNHLY, CDR2 FYNNEI. In nucleotides, the CDR3 is TGTGCCAGCAGTGAATGGAGGACAGGGAAGTCTGGAAACACCATATATTTT. It yields the protein CASSEWRTGKSGNTIYF. The full variable domain, rest sourced from reference TRBV2 and TRBJ1-3, is EPEVTQTPSHQVTQMGQEVILRCVPISNHLYFYWYRQILGQKVEFLVSFYNNEISEKSEIFDDQFSVERPDGSNFTLKIRSTKLEDSAMYFCASSEWRTGKSGNTIYFGEGSWLTVV.

This rearrangement joins TRBV6-4 to TRBJ2-1; TRBD1 matches at 9 bases. V lost 0 bases and J lost 12; bases outside the gene matches: 0. Germline CDR1 and CDR2: MRHNA and SNTAGT. This CDR3 contains 12 residues. CDR3: CASSDSGQGQFF. In DNA form, the CDR3 reads TGTGCCAGCAGTGACTCGGGACAGGGGCAGTTCTTC.

This chain uses TRBV7-2 with TRBJ1-5, with D maybe TRBD1 (5 bases). Germline CDR1 is SGHTA and CDR2 is FQGNSA. The CDR3 has 19 amino acids. V gave up 2 bases and J gave up 7 bases, with 27 bases separating them. The CDR3 coding sequence is TGTGCCAGCAGCTTATTTGTTCAGGGAAGGTGGGCCTTCGGCCAGCCCCAGCATTTT. Translated, it gives CASSLFVQGRWAFGQPQHF.

CDR3 sequence reads: CASSRSGQNEQFF. In DNA form, the CDR3 reads TGTGCCAGCTCAAGGTCAGGGCAGAATGAGCAGTTCTTC. The V call is TRBV18, the J call TRBJ2-1, with a tentative D call TRBD1 (5 bases). The CDR3 loop spans 13 amino acids. Germline lookup yields CDR1 KGHSH and CDR2 LQKENI. Trimming stripped 5 bases from V and 7 bases from J, with 12 bases between.

The chain couples TRBV12-5 to TRBJ2-2, with D tentatively TRBD1 (5 bases). The CDR3 has 14 residues. Germline CDR1 LGHNT, CDR2 FRNRAP. The V and J ends lost 5 bases and 4 bases respectively, with 11 bases between them. The CDR3 coding sequence is TGTGCTAGTGGTCGTTCACAGGTCACCGGGGAGCTGTTTTTT. It is translated as CASGRSQVTGELFF. Using reference TRBV12-5 and TRBJ2-2 for the parts outside the CDR3, the full variable domain is DARVTQTPRHKVTEMGQEVTMRCQPILGHNTVFWYRQTMMQGLELLAYFRNRAPLDDSGMPKDRFSAEMPDATLATLKIQPSEPRDSAVYFCASGRSQVTGELFFGEGSRLTVL.

The CDR3 spells CASSLRHGPTDTQYF. The CDR3, as DNA: TGTGCCAGCAGCTTACGTCATGGCCCCACAGATACGCAGTATTTT. This rearrangement joins TRBV5-6 to TRBJ2-3; no firm D call. Looked up from germline, CDR1 is SGHDT and CDR2 is YYEEEE. This CDR3 is built from 15 residues. Trimming removed 2 bases at V and 2 bases at J, with 12 bases between.

The chain recombines TRBV6-1 with TRBJ1-5; D unclear. The CDR3 totals 16 residues. Trimming took 1 base from V and 2 from J, leaving 12 bases between them. In germline, CDR1 is MNHNS, CDR2 SASEGT. CDR3 in amino acids: CASSEGGGLGNQPQHF. CDR3 in DNA: TGTGCCAGCAGTGAAGGTGGAGGCCTGGGCAATCAGCCCCAGCATTTT.

The chain links TRBV5-1 to TRBJ2-1, with a weak D call TRBD1 (7 bases). The CDR3 spans 15 residues. Germline CDR1 is SGHRS and CDR2 is YFSETQ. Trimming pared 0 bases from V and 9 bases from J, leaving 16 bases between. The DNA for the CDR3 is TGCGCCAGCAGCTTGGACTACAGGGGAGGATGTGAGCAGTTCTTC. Residues: CASSLDYRGGCEQFF.

The chain has TRBV27 and TRBJ1-2; D gene ambiguous. Per the germline V gene, CDR1 is MNHEY and CDR2 is SMNVEV (reference sequence). The CDR3 consists of 14 residues. Trimming pared 11 bases from V and 2 bases from J, leaving 18 bases between. The CDR3 DNA reads TGTGCCGCCGGAGGTGGGAGGGCGAACTATGGCTACACCTTC. Its protein is CAAGGGRANYGYTF.

The V call is TRBV5-6, the J call TRBJ2-2; D remains unclear. Trimming removed 2 bases from V and 1 base from J, with 6 bases in between. The germline V gene encodes CDR1 SGHDT and CDR2 YYEEEE. The CDR3 has 14 residues. The DNA for the CDR3 is TGTGCCAGCAGCTTTAGACAGAACACCGGGGAGCTGTTTTTT. The encoded protein is CASSFRQNTGELFF.

The rearrangement joins TRBV7-9 to TRBJ2-4; 7 bases are shared with TRBD1. J was trimmed by 0 bases and V by 3 bases; bases with no gene match: 5. This CDR3 is built from 16 residues. Germline-derived CDR1 and CDR2 are SEHNR and FQNEAQ (reference sequence). CDR3 sequence: CASSFWGQLAKNIQYF. The CDR3 bases are TGTGCCAGCAGCTTCTGGGGACAGCTAGCCAAAAACATTCAGTACTTC.